These 13 T cell receptor beta chains came from one sample sequenced in a study of cytomegalovirus exposure and HLA in healthy donors. Using immunoSEQ multiplex PCR, the repertoire was profiled, and TCRdb retains in-frame clones only, with some absent. The sample yields under 300,000 clones, around 90% seen once. Sequencing was performed on PBMCs. These receptors were obtained from a woman aged 18-29 years in good health and CMV-seronegative.

In its sample, this clone was seen a few times. The V gene is TRBV14, the J gene TRBJ2-7, with D possibly matching TRBD1 (5 bases). Trimming shortened V by 3 bases and J by 0 bases, and 12 bases separated the two germline ends. This CDR3 has 15 residues. Germline assignment: CDR1 SGHDN and CDR2 FVKESK. CDR3: CASSQGQGSSYEQYV. Here the CDR3 DNA reads TGTGCCAGCAGCCAGGGGCAGGGAAGCTCCTACGAGCAGTACGTC.

This chain links TRBV6-1 with TRBJ2-3, with 11 bases matching TRBD2. The V gene end was trimmed by 4 bases and the J gene end by 3 bases; junction bases not matched to a gene: 3. From germline, CDR1 is MNHNS and CDR2 SASEGT. There are 15 residues in the CDR3. This chain's CDR3 is CASSVLAGVTDTQYF. DNA of the CDR3: TGTGCCAGCAGTGTACTAGCGGGGGTGACAGATACGCAGTATTTT.

The chain employs TRBV6-4 and TRBJ2-3; the D gene is possibly TRBD1 (6 bases). The CDR3 totals 14 residues. Trimming cost V 4 bases and J 0 bases, with 8 bases left between them. The germline gives CDR1 MRHNA, CDR2 SNTAGT. The DNA for the CDR3 is TGTGCCAGCAGTGGGACAGACAGCACAGATACGCAGTATTTT. This sequence encodes CASSGTDSTDTQYF.

The chain has TRBV5-1 and TRBJ1-5, with D possibly TRBD1 on 6 matching bases. This CDR3 region has 14 residues. Trimming pared 4 bases from V and 1 base from J, leaving 9 bases between. Germline V gene sequence: CDR1 SGHRS, CDR2 YFSETQ. The CDR3 is CASSPGQSNQPQHF. DNA for the CDR3: TGCGCCAGCAGCCCAGGACAGAGCAATCAGCCCCAGCATTTT.

The CDR3 is CASSESLAHDEQFF. The CDR3 DNA is TGTGCCAGCAGTGAATCCCTCGCACACGATGAGCAGTTCTTC. V is TRBV25-1 and J is TRBJ2-1; the D is unclear. This CDR3 spans 14 amino acids. CDR1 is MGHDK and CDR2 is SYGVNS in the germline V gene. The V end was cut by 1 base, the J end by 8 bases, with 12 bases between.

This chain links TRBV28 with TRBJ1-2; 7 nucleotides match TRBD1. Looked up from germline, CDR1 is MDHEN and CDR2 is SYDVKM. The V gene end was trimmed by 7 bases and the J gene end by 4 bases; junction bases not matched to a gene: 9. The CDR3 is 14 residues long. The CDR3 sequence is CASTPAEGAYGYTF. In DNA form, the CDR3 reads TGTGCCAGCACCCCTGCCGAGGGGGCCTATGGCTACACCTTC.

This clone was found once. The J gene is TRBJ2-7, the V gene TRBV11-2; a weak D match, TRBD1 (6 bases). There are 14 residues in the CDR3. Germline loops: CDR1 SGHAT, CDR2 FQNNGV. Between the trimmed V and J ends, which lost 5 bases and 2 bases, there was a span of 13 bases. CDR3 coding DNA: TGTGCCAGCAGCATCTCCAGGGGTACCTACGAGCAGTACTTC. This translates into CASSISRGTYEQYF.

V gene TRBV6-5 combines with J gene TRBJ2-2, with TRBD1 matching over 9 bases. The CDR3 loop spans 15 amino acids. The ends lost 4 bases at V and 3 bases at J; junction bases unmatched: 3. Germline V gene lookup returns CDR1 MNHEY and CDR2 SVGAGI. The CDR3 region is CASSLDRGDTGELFF. In DNA, the CDR3 is TGTGCCAGCAGTTTGGACAGGGGAGACACCGGGGAGCTGTTTTTT.

The V gene is TRBV6-6, the J gene TRBJ2-5; D might be TRBD1 (6 bases). The CDR3 is 14 residues long. Per germline, CDR1 MNHNY and CDR2 SVGAGI (reference sequence). V dropped 8 bases and J dropped 5 bases, with 18 bases sitting between them. The CDR3 DNA reads as TGTGCCAGCGCTTGGGACATCCGCGGGGAGACCCAGTACTTC. This sequence encodes CASAWDIRGETQYF.

This clone was seen a few times. Different DNA sequences within this sample yield the same CDR3. The rearrangement links TRBV10-2 to TRBJ2-7; no definite D call. The CDR3 spans 12 residues. Trimming shortened V by 6 bases and J by 3 bases, and 9 bases separated the two germline ends. CDR1 is WSHSY and CDR2 is SAAADI in the germline V gene. DNA for the CDR3: TGCGCCAGCAGCGCGACTGACTACGAGCAGTACTTC. Translation: CASSATDYEQYF.

The rearrangement uses TRBV5-6 and TRBJ1-1; maybe TRBD1 (6 bases). Germline CDR1 SGHDT, CDR2 YYEEEE. The germline V and J ends were trimmed by 5 bases and 1 base, with 15 bases remaining between them. The CDR3 loop spans 15 amino acids. The CDR3 nucleotides read TGTGCCAGCAGTCCAGGCAGGGGTCCGAACACTGAAGCTTTCTTT. This gives the protein CASSPGRGPNTEAFF.

The rearrangement links TRBV5-1 to TRBJ2-7; D may be TRBD1 (5 bases). Germline V gene data show CDR1 as SGHRS and CDR2 as YFSETQ. This CDR3 has 15 amino acids. Between the trimmed V and J ends, which lost 2 bases and 4 bases, there was a span of 16 bases. CDR3 sequence (DNA): TGCGCCAGCAGCTTTGGTCTTGACAGCCGTTACGAGCAGTACGTC. This translates into CASSFGLDSRYEQYV.

This sequence joins TRBV9 and TRBJ2-3; 11 bases are a match to TRBD2. The CDR3 is made up of 18 amino acids. J lost 5 bases, V lost 0 bases, and 11 bases had no gene match. Germline lookup yields CDR1 SGDLS and CDR2 YYNGEE. CDR3 in DNA: TGTGCCAGCAGCGTAGCTCGTAGCGGGGGGGCCATTGGAGATACGCAGTATTTT. The encoded protein is CASSVARSGGAIGDTQYF.